This T cell receptor (beta chain) was identified in a study of graft-versus-host responses after intestinal transplantation. Generated by immunoSEQ multiplex PCR, the TCRdb table keeps only in-frame clones and is missing some. Of 100,000 or so clones in the sample, roughly 90% are singletons; the top ten hold around 0.17%. The CDR3 contains 14 residues. After removal of 5 bases from V and 4 bases from J, the junction contained 7 bases not matched to a gene. Germline-derived CDR1 and CDR2 are MNHEY and SVGAGI. A note on this clone: What it binds is not known.

The rearrangement joins TRBV6-5 to TRBJ1-1; 7 bases are a match to TRBD1. The sequences come from unstimulated CD4+ T cells sorted from spleen or lymph node cells, collected before intestinal transplant. This receptor was taken from a human donor who received an intestinal transplant. The CDR3, as DNA: TGTGCCAGCAGTCCCGACAGGGCCGGCACTGAAGCTTTCTTT. Encoded protein: CASSPDRAGTEAFF.